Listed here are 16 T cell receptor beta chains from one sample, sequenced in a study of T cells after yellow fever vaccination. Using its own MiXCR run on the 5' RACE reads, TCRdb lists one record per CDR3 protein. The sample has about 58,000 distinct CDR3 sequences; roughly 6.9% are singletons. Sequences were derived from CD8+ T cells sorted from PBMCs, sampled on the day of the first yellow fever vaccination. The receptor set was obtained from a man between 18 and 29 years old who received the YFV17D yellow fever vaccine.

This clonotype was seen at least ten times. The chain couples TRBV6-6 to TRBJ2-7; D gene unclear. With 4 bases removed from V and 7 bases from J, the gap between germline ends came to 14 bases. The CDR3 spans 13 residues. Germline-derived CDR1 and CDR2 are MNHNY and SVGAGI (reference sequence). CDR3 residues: CASSSNLVKEQYF. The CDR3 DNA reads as TGTGCCAGCAGTTCAAACTTAGTGAAAGAGCAGTACTTC.

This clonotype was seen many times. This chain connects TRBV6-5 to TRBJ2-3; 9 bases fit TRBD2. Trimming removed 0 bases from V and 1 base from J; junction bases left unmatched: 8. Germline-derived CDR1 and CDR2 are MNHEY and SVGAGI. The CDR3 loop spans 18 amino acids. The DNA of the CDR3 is TGTGCCAGCAGTTACTCGAGGTCACTAGCGGGTGGCACAGATACGCAGTATTTT. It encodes CASSYSRSLAGGTDTQYF.

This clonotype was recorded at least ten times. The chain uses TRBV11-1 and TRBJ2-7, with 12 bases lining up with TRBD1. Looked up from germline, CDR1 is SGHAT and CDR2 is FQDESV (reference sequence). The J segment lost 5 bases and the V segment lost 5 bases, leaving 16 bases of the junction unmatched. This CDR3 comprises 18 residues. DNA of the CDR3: TGTGCCAGCAGCCCTTATCCGGGACAGGGGGCGATAGCGAACGAGCAGTACTTC. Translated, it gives CASSPYPGQGAIANEQYF.

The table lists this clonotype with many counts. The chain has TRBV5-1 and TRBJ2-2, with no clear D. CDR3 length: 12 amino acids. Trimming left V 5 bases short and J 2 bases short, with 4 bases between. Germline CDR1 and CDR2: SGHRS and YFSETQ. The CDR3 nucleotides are TGCGCCAGCAGAACAAACACCGGGGAGCTGTTTTTT. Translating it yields CASRTNTGELFF.

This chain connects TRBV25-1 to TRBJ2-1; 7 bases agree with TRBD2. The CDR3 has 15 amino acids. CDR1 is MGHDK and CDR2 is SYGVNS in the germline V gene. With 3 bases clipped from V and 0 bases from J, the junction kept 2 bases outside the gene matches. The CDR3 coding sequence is TGTGCCAGCAGTGATCGGACTAGCTCCTACAATGAGCAGTTCTTC. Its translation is CASSDRTSSYNEQFF.

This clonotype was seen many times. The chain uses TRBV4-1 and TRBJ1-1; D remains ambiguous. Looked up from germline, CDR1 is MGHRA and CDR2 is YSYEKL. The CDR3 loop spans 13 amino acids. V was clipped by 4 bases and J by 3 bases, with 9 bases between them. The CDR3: CASSRIEDTEAFF. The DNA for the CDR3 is TGCGCCAGCAGCCGAATAGAAGACACTGAAGCTTTCTTT.

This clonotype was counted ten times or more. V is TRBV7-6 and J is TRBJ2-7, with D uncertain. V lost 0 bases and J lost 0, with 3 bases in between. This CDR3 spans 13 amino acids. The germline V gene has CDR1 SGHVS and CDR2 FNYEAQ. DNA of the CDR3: TGTGCCAGCAGCTTAGCCACCTCCTACGAGCAGTACTTC. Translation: CASSLATSYEQYF.

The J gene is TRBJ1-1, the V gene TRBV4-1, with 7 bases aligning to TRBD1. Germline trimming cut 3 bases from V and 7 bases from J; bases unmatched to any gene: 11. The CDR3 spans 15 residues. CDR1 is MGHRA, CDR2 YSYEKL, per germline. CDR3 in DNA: TGCGCCAGCAGCCAGCTGGGGGAATGGACAGGTGAAGCTTTCTTT. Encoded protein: CASSQLGEWTGEAFF.

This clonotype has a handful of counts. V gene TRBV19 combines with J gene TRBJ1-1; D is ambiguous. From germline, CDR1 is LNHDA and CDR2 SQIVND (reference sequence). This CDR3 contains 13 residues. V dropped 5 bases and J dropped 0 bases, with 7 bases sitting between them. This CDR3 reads CASSLTMNTEAFF. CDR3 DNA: TGTGCCAGTAGTCTGACAATGAACACTGAAGCTTTCTTT.

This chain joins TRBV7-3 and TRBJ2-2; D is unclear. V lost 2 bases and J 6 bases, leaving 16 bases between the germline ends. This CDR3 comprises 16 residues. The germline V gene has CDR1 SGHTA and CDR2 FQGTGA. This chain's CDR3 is CASSLDTLARPGELFF. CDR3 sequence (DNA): TGTGCCAGCAGCTTAGACACCCTGGCGAGGCCCGGGGAGCTGTTTTTT.

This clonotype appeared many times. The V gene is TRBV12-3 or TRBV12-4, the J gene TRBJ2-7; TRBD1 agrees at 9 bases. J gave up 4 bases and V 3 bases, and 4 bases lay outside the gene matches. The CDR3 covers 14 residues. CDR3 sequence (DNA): TGTGCCAGCAGTTTTGGGGACAGGGTTTACGAGCAGTACTTC. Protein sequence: CASSFGDRVYEQYF.

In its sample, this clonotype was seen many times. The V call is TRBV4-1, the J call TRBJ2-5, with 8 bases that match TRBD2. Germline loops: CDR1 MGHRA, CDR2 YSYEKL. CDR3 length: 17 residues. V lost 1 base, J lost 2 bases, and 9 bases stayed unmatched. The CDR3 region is CASSQGAGGDKQETQYF. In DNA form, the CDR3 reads TGCGCCAGCAGCCAAGGAGCCGGGGGGGACAAACAAGAGACCCAGTACTTC.

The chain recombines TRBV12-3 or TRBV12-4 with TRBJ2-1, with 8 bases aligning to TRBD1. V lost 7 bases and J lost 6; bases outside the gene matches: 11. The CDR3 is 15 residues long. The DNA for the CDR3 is TGTGCCAGCAACTTAGCCGGGACAGGCATCAATGAGCAGTTCTTC. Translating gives CASNLAGTGINEQFF.

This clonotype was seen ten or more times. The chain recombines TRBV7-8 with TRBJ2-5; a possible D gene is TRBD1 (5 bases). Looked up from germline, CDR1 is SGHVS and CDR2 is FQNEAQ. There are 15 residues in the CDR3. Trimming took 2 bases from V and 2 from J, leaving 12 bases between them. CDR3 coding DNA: TGTGCCAGCAGCTTACAAGGGGCCGGACAAGAGACCCAGTACTTC. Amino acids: CASSLQGAGQETQYF.

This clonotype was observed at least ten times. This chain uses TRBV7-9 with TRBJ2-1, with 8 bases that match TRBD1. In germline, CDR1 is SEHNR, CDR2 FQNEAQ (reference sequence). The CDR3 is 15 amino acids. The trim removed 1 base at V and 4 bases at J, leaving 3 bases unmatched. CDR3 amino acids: CASSLGQGAYNEQFF. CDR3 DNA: TGTGCCAGCAGCTTAGGGCAGGGGGCTTACAATGAGCAGTTCTTC.

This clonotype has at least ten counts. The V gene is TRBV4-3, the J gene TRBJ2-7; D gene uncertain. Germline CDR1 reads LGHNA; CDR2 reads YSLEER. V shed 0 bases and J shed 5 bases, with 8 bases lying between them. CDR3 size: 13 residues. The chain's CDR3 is CASSQDRTNEQYF. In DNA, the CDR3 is TGCGCCAGCAGCCAAGATAGGACCAACGAGCAGTACTTC.